Listed below are T cell receptor beta chains from one sample, sequenced in a study of cytomegalovirus exposure and HLA in healthy donors. Using immunoSEQ multiplex PCR, the repertoire was profiled, and TCRdb retains in-frame clones only, with some absent. Altogether around 150,000 clones are present, around three quarters being singletons, with the ten largest covering approximately 2%. The material sequenced was PBMCs. All receptors derive from a man in his forties in good health and CMV-seronegative. CDR3s include the opening cysteine and the closing phenylalanine or tryptophan. The D gene is left open where the match is weak. Not all rows give a size; the values are once, few, many and, for expanded clones, a class.

TRBJ2-2	TRBV4-3	TRBD2	NA	CASSQDPIGRDTGELFF	TGCGCCAGCAGCCAAGATCCTATAGGGAGGGACACCGGGGAGCTGTTTTTT
TRBJ2-7	TRBV9	NA	NA	CASSVAGQGSSYEQYF	TGTGCCAGCAGCGTAGCCGGGCAGGGGTCCTCCTACGAGCAGTACTTC
TRBJ2-7	TRBV6-6	NA	few	CASTRSQGPYEQYF	TGTGCCAGCACCCGTTCGCAGGGGCCCTACGAGCAGTACTTC
TRBJ2-2	TRBV19	TRBD2	NA	CASSGGAEAGELFF	TGTGCCAGTAGCGGGGGGGCCGAAGCCGGGGAGCTGTTTTTT
TRBJ2-1	TRBV2	TRBD1	few	CASSEASNRGPYNEQFF	TGTGCCAGCAGTGAAGCTTCCAACAGGGGACCCTACAATGAGCAGTTCTTC
TRBJ1-1	TRBV29-1	NA	NA	CSAYDAMGMNTEAFF	TGCAGCGCTTACGATGCTATGGGCATGAACACTGAAGCTTTCTTT
TRBJ1-3	TRBV7-2	TRBD1	NA	CASSLDRGSPGNTIYF	TGTGCCAGCAGCTTAGACAGGGGGTCCCCTGGAAACACCATATATTTT
TRBJ1-1	TRBV4-2	NA	few	CASSLRPVMNTEAFF	TGTGCCAGCAGCCTCCGCCCAGTCATGAACACTGAAGCTTTCTTT
TRBJ1-5	TRBV28	NA	NA	CASSPAGPQNF	TGTGCCAGCAGCCCCGCAGGGCCCCAGAATTTT
TRBJ1-1	TRBV4-1	TRBD1	NA	CATASGDRGRWTEAFF	TGCGCCACAGCCAGTGGGGACAGGGGAAGATGGACTGAAGCTTTCTTT
TRBJ1-5	TRBV9	NA	few	CASSLAGSPNQPQNF	TGTGCCAGCAGCTTGGCCGGGAGCCCAAATCAGCCCCAGAATTTT
TRBJ1-2	TRBV6-4	TRBD1	NA	CASSDGDSSSSGYTF	TGTGCCAGCAGTGACGGGGACAGCTCCTCTTCTGGCTACACCTTC
TRBJ2-7	TRBV2	NA	NA	CASSGQIYEQYF	TGTGCCAGCAGTGGACAGATCTACGAGCAGTACTTC
TRBJ2-7	TRBV6-1	TRBD1	NA	CASSENDRGLYEQYF	TGTGCCAGCAGTGAAAACGACAGGGGGCTCTACGAGCAGTACTTC
TRBJ2-5	TRBV18	TRBD1	NA	CASSPRPGTGEQTQYF	TGTGCCAGCTCACCCCGGCCCGGGACAGGGGAACAGACCCAGTACTTC
TRBJ2-1	TRBV19	NA	few	CASRQNSYNEQFF	TGTGCCAGTAGACAGAACTCCTACAATGAGCAGTTCTTC
TRBJ2-1	TRBV5-5	NA	few	CASSRITVGHNEQFF	TGTGCCAGCAGCCGGATAACGGTGGGGCACAATGAGCAGTTCTTC
TRBJ2-1	TRBV5-4	NA	NA	CASSPTWGRTGEQFF	TGTGCCAGCAGCCCCACCTGGGGCCGCACCGGTGAGCAGTTCTTC
TRBJ1-2	TRBV19	TRBD1	NA	CASRTGSWQPNYGYTF	TGTGCCAGTAGGACAGGGTCCTGGCAGCCCAACTATGGCTACACCTTC
TRBJ1-2	TRBV6-5	NA	NA	CASSWNPNYDYTF	TGTGCCAGCAGTTGGAACCCGAACTATGACTACACCTTC
TRBJ2-1	TRBV6-6	TRBD1	NA	CASSYRMDRPIQFF	TGTGCCAGCAGTTACCGAATGGACAGGCCGATTCAGTTCTTC
TRBJ1-1	TRBV4-1	NA	few	CASSQDRGSTEAFF	TGCGCCAGCAGCCAAGATCGTGGGAGCACTGAAGCTTTCTTT
TRBJ1-1	TRBV11-2	NA	NA	CASSTPGHLNTEAFF	TGTGCCAGCAGCACGCCGGGACACCTGAACACTGAAGCTTTCTTT
TRBJ1-2	TRBV6-5	NA	few	CASSYGQTNYGYTF	TGTGCCAGCAGTTATGGACAGACCAACTATGGCTACACCTTC